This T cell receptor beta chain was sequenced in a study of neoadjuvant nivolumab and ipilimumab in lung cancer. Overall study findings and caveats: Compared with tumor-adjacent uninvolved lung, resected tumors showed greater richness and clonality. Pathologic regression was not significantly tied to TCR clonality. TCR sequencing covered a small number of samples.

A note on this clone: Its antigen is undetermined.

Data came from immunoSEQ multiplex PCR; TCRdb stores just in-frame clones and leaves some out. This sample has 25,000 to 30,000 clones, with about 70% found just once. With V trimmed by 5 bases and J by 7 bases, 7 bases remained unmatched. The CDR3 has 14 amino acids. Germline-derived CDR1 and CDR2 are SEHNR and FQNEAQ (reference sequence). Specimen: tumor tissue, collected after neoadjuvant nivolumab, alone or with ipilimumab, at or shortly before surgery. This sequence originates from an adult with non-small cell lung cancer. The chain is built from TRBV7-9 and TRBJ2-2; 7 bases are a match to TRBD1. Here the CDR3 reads CASSGRQGDGELFF. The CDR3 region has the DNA TGTGCCAGCAGCGGTCGACAGGGTGACGGGGAGCTGTTTTTT.